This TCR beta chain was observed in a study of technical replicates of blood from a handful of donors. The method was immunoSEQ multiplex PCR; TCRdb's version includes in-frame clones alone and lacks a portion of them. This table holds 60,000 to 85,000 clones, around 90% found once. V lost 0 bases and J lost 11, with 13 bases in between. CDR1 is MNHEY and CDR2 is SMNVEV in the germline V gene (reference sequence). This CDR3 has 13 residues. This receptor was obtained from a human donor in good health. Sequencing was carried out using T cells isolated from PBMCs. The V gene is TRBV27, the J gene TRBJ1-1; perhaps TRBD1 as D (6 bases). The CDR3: CASSLSRGAWAFF. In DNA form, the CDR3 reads TGTGCCAGCAGTTTATCTCGGGGGGCCTGGGCTTTCTTT.